A single sample is the source of the 9 T cell receptor beta chains below, sequenced in a study of cytomegalovirus exposure and HLA in healthy donors. Both 60 Vbeta primers and 13 Jbeta primers went into the PCR. Assay: immunoSEQ multiplex PCR; the TCRdb copy retains only in-frame clones and omits some. This sample's clone table lists under 200,000 clones. The material sequenced was PBMCs. The receptor source for this set is a man aged 25 to 40 in good health and CMV-seronegative.

The chain employs TRBV11-2 and TRBJ1-1; 7 nucleotides match TRBD1. The germline V gene has CDR1 SGHAT and CDR2 FQNNGV. CDR3 size: 16 residues. V was pared by 0 bases and J by 2 bases, with 6 bases of the junction left unmatched. DNA of the CDR3: TGTGCCAGCAGCTTAGAAGGACAGGTCGCAAACACTGAAGCTTTCTTT. It codes for CASSLEGQVANTEAFF.

J is TRBJ2-1 and V is TRBV9, with 9 positions matching TRBD2. The CDR3 is 17 residues long. V trimming: 1 base; J trimming: 9 bases; junction bases outside the gene matches: 14. Looked up from germline, CDR1 is SGDLS and CDR2 is YYNGEE. The DNA for the CDR3 is TGTGCCAGCAGCGTAAGCGGGGGGTTAGAATTGTGGAGTGAGCAGTTCTTC. Amino acids: CASSVSGGLELWSEQFF.

J is TRBJ2-7 and V is TRBV5-1; D is unresolved. Germline V gives CDR1 SGHRS, CDR2 YFSETQ. V lost 1 base to trimming and J lost 6 bases, with 5 bases between them. CDR3 size: 11 residues. The CDR3 loop is CASSLQAEQYF. For the CDR3, the DNA is TGCGCCAGCAGCTTGCAGGCCGAGCAGTACTTC. Looking up the rest from reference TRBV5-1 and TRBJ2-7 gives the full variable domain: KAGVTQTPRYLIKTRGQQVTLSCSPISGHRSVSWYQQTPGQGLQFLFEYFSETQRNKGNFPGRFSGRQFSNSRSEMNVSTLELGDSALYLCASSLQAEQYFGPGTRLTVT.

This rearrangement joins TRBV28 to TRBJ1-3; TRBD1 matches 7 bases. The CDR3 sequence is 14 residues long. The germline V gene has CDR1 MDHEN and CDR2 SYDVKM. The V and J ends lost 5 bases and 2 bases, in that order; junction bases with no gene match: 3. The CDR3: CASSLTGAGNTIYF. The CDR3 DNA is TGTGCCAGCAGTCTCACAGGGGCTGGAAACACCATATATTTT. The full variable domain, with the rest looked up from reference TRBV28 and TRBJ1-3, is DVKVTQSSRYLVKRTGEKVFLECVQDMDHENMFWYRQDPGLGLRLIYFSYDVKMKEKGDIPEGYSVSREKKERFSLILESASTNQTSMYLCASSLTGAGNTIYFGEGSWLTVV.

The V and J genes are TRBV28 and TRBJ1-5; D gene unclear. V lost 2 bases and J lost 6, with 11 bases in between. In germline, CDR1 is MDHEN, CDR2 SYDVKM. The CDR3 runs 14 residues. The CDR3 is CASSLVPGGQPQHF. The CDR3 DNA reads TGTGCCAGCAGTTTAGTACCGGGAGGTCAGCCCCAGCATTTT.

The rearrangement joins TRBV7-9 to TRBJ1-4, with D possibly TRBD1 on 6 matching bases. V was pared by 3 bases and J by 7 bases, with 15 bases between. This CDR3 contains 15 residues. Germline V lookup: CDR1 SEHNR, CDR2 FQNEAQ (reference sequence). The chain's CDR3 is CASSFITGMGEKLFF. In nucleotides, the CDR3 is TGTGCCAGCAGCTTTATTACAGGGATGGGTGAAAAACTGTTTTTT.

The V gene is TRBV6-5, the J gene TRBJ2-1; TRBD2 aligns across 7 bases. Germline-derived CDR1 and CDR2 are MNHEY and SVGAGI. With 1 base clipped from V and 7 bases from J, the junction kept 1 base outside the gene matches. This CDR3 comprises 13 residues. CDR3 loop: CASSYFSGNEQFF. The CDR3 bases are TGTGCCAGCAGTTACTTTAGCGGGAATGAGCAGTTCTTC.

For the CDR3, the DNA is TGTGCCAGTAGTATCATGCAGGGGAACACTGAAGCTTTCTTT. Translating gives CASSIMQGNTEAFF. The chain combines TRBV19 with TRBJ1-1; perhaps TRBD1 as D (5 bases). There are 14 residues in the CDR3. V lost 3 bases to trimming and J lost 1 base, with 9 bases between them. Germline assignment: CDR1 LNHDA and CDR2 SQIVND (reference sequence).

The rearrangement links TRBV6-1 to TRBJ1-1, with a possible D match to TRBD1 (6 bases). CDR3 length: 14 amino acids. Germline V CDR1 and CDR2: MNHNS, SASEGT. Trimming took 7 bases from V and 0 from J, leaving 12 bases between them. This CDR3 is CASTDRIMNTEAFF. CDR3 nucleotide sequence: TGTGCCAGCACCGACAGGATAATGAACACTGAAGCTTTCTTT.